These T cell receptor beta chains were read from a single sample in a study of T cells in Graves' hyperthyroidism and ophthalmopathy. TCRdb processed the multiplex PCR reads anew with MiXCR; each CDR3 protein has one entry. This table holds over 150,000 distinct CDR3 sequences, approximately 15% found once. The sample consisted of blood. These receptors all come from a woman aged 50 to 60 with Graves' hyperthyroidism. The CDR3 runs from the conserved cysteine through the conserved F or W. The D gene is left open where the match is weak. Clone sizes are given selectively: once, few, many, or a class where the clone is expanded.

cdr3_aa	cdr3_nt	clone_size	v_call	d_call	j_call
CASSPNLSSYEQYF	TGTGCCAGCAGTCCCAATCTTAGCTCCTACGAGCAGTACTTC	many	TRBV28	-	TRBJ2-7
CATSDPRDRSEKLFF	TGTGCCACCAGTGATCCCAGGGACAGGAGTGAAAAACTGTTTTTT	many	TRBV24-1	TRBD1	TRBJ1-4
CASSSPGNFGANVLTF	TGTGCCAGCAGCTCCCCGGGGAACTTTGGGGCCAACGTCCTGACTTTC	many	TRBV7-2	-	TRBJ2-6
CASSQGRDRVTYEQYF	TGTGCCAGCAGCCAAGGGCGGGACAGGGTAACCTACGAGCAGTACTTC	-	TRBV3-1	TRBD1	TRBJ2-7
CASSSIVNYGYTF	TGTGCCAGCAGTAGCATAGTTAACTATGGCTACACCTTC	many	TRBV12-3/TRBV12-4	-	TRBJ1-2
CASSSTGTGKETQYF	TGTGCCAGCAGCTCAACCGGGACAGGGAAAGAGACCCAGTACTTC	few	TRBV5-8	TRBD1	TRBJ2-5
CASSDDPNEQFF	TGTGCCAGCAGTGACGACCCTAATGAGCAGTTCTTC	few	TRBV6-2/TRBV6-3	-	TRBJ2-1
CASSLARQGDGEQYF	TGTGCCAGCAGCTTAGCACGCCAGGGGGATGGCGAGCAGTACTTC	many	TRBV7-9	TRBD1	TRBJ2-7
CASSFRTGFPGELFF	TGTGCCAGCAGTTTCAGGACAGGGTTCCCCGGGGAGCTGTTTTTT	many	TRBV27	TRBD1	TRBJ2-2
CASSRLGTSGNEQYF	TGTGCCAGCAGCCGTCTCGGGACTAGCGGGAACGAGCAGTACTTC	many	TRBV3-1	TRBD2	TRBJ2-7
CASVQSGTGELFF	TGTGCCAGCGTCCAGAGCGGGACCGGGGAGCTGTTTTTT	-	TRBV27	-	TRBJ2-2
CATSDRNQENTEAFF	TGTGCCACCAGTGACCGGAACCAGGAAAATACTGAAGCTTTCTTT	many	TRBV24-1	-	TRBJ1-1
CASSFKGDTEAFF	TGTGCCAGCAGTTTCAAGGGGGACACTGAAGCTTTCTTT	-	TRBV6-1	-	TRBJ1-1
CASSPLHTGVYEQYF	TGTGCCAGTAGTCCCCTCCATACGGGCGTCTACGAGCAGTACTTC	many	TRBV19	-	TRBJ2-7
CASSLQPGQNTEAFF	TGCGCCAGCAGCTTGCAGCCGGGACAGAACACTGAAGCTTTCTTT	many	TRBV5-1	-	TRBJ1-1
CASRGGVLREGSPLHF	TGTGCCAGCAGGGGTGGGGTTTTGAGGGAGGGTTCACCCCTCCACTTT	-	TRBV27	-	TRBJ1-6
CASSPGTAYNEQFF	TGTGCCAGTAGTCCGGGGACTGCCTACAATGAGCAGTTCTTC	many	TRBV19	-	TRBJ2-1
CASSITGWQPQHF	TGTGCCAGTAGTATAACAGGGTGGCAGCCCCAGCATTTT	many	TRBV19	-	TRBJ1-5
CSASSGTTSHEQFF	TGCAGTGCTAGTAGCGGTACTACCAGTCATGAGCAGTTCTTC	many	TRBV20-1	-	TRBJ2-1
CSARPGVTPYNEQFF	TGCAGTGCTCGTCCGGGGGTAACCCCTTACAATGAGCAGTTCTTC	-	TRBV20-1	-	TRBJ2-1
CASSRGGDQETQYF	TGTGCCAGCAGCAGGGGGGGGGACCAAGAGACCCAGTACTTC	many	TRBV5-4	-	TRBJ2-5
CAIGIINQPQHF	TGTGCCATAGGGATAATCAATCAGCCCCAGCATTTT	-	TRBV28	-	TRBJ1-5
CSASKEPMNTEAFF	TGCAGTGCTAGCAAGGAACCTATGAACACTGAAGCTTTCTTT	many	TRBV20-1	-	TRBJ1-1
CASSITNNYEQYF	TGTGCCAGCAGTATCACGAATAACTACGAGCAGTACTTC	many	TRBV5-4	-	TRBJ2-7
CAIGRQGAEYGYTF	TGTGCCATCGGGAGACAGGGGGCGGAGTATGGCTACACCTTC	many	TRBV10-3	TRBD1	TRBJ1-2
CASSLAGTGYTEAFF	TGCGCCAGCAGCTTGGCCGGGACAGGCTACACTGAAGCTTTCTTT	-	TRBV5-1	TRBD1	TRBJ1-1
CASSVMDSYNSPLHF	TGTGCCAGCAGCGTGATGGACTCCTATAATTCACCCCTCCACTTT	many	TRBV11-2	-	TRBJ1-6
CASSLSGGSYEQYF	TGTGCCAGCAGTCTTAGCGGGGGGTCCTACGAGCAGTACTTC	many	TRBV27	TRBD2	TRBJ2-7
CASSESTGTFGNTIYF	TGCGCCAGCAGTGAGTCGACAGGGACGTTCGGAAACACCATATATTTT	many	TRBV10-1	TRBD1	TRBJ1-3
CSASPGFMNTEAFF	TGCAGTGCCAGCCCAGGATTCATGAACACTGAAGCTTTCTTT	-	TRBV20-1	-	TRBJ1-1
CASSLQGLTGEQYF	TGTGCCAGCAGCTTACAGGGTCTAACGGGGGAGCAGTACTTC	many	TRBV7-2	-	TRBJ2-7
CASSFSGGREDTQYF	TGTGCCAGCAGCTTTAGCGGGGGGCGGGAAGATACGCAGTATTTT	many	TRBV7-3	TRBD2	TRBJ2-3
CASSPWTSGRDLGYEQYF	TGTGCCAGCAGCCCCTGGACTAGCGGGAGAGATCTAGGCTACGAGCAGTACTTC	-	TRBV14	TRBD2	TRBJ2-7
CASSLDGVYEQFF	TGTGCCAGCAGCTTGGACGGAGTTTATGAGCAGTTCTTC	many	TRBV5-4	-	TRBJ2-1
CSVVGHRDLGGNEQFF	TGCAGCGTAGTAGGACACAGGGACCTGGGGGGCAATGAGCAGTTCTTC	many	TRBV29-1	-	TRBJ2-1